This T cell receptor (beta chain) stems from a study of T cells in Graves' hyperthyroidism and ophthalmopathy. At the level of the study: Initial diagnosis, before any treatment, was when peripheral blood was collected.

The TCR beta CDR3 regions underwent amplification using RNA transcripts as the source. In the first-round RT-PCR of the TCR CDR3, the HTBI primer set was used. TCRdb ran MiXCR on the multiplex PCR reads and lists one entry per CDR3 protein. Among 490,000 or so distinct CDR3 sequences listed, about 20% were seen once. Concerning this clonotype: This is likely a read error, given that the CDR3 carries no conserved phenylalanine or tryptophan at its end.

CDR1 is MNHNS and CDR2 is SASEGT in the germline V gene. Trimming stripped 5 bases from V and 7 bases from J, with 11 bases between. This CDR3 contains 12 residues. Individuals with ophthalmopathy presented a Clinical Activity Score of at least 3, a NOSPECS grade of at least 4 and a duration under 3 months. Uncontrolled infections, other autoimmune diseases, pregnancy or lactation led to exclusion of patients. The chain combines TRBV6-1 with TRBJ1-1; perhaps TRBD1 as D (5 bases). Sequenced sample: blood. This receptor was obtained from a woman aged 65 to 85 with Graves' ophthalmopathy. The CDR3 DNA reads TGTGCCAGCAGTCCGGGGGTCGGTGAAGCTTTCCTT. Translation: CASSPGVGEAFL.